The 18 T cell receptor beta chains listed next were all sequenced from one sample in a study of blood T cell repertoires in COVID-19. Only in-frame clones appear in the TCRdb table, and some are missing; sequencing was by immunoSEQ multiplex PCR. Seen here are about 160,000 clones, about 80% observed once, and the top ten hold 20% to 25%. The sample consisted of peripheral blood. The receptors shown here come from an elderly woman with acute or convalescent COVID-19.

This clone was seen once. The chain carries TRBV6-5 and TRBJ1-1; 8 bases line up with TRBD1. J gave up 4 bases and V 6 bases, and 4 bases lay outside the gene matches. This CDR3 comprises 13 residues. Germline CDR1 is MNHEY and CDR2 is SVGAGI. CDR3 sequence: CASSRDRGTEAFF. As DNA, the CDR3 is TGTGCCAGCAGCCGAGACAGGGGCACTGAAGCTTTCTTT.

The chain combines TRBV5-6 with TRBJ2-2; perhaps TRBD2 as D (5 bases). Trimming took off 4 bases at V and 6 bases at J, with 10 bases between the two ends. Germline loops: CDR1 SGHDT, CDR2 YYEEEE. This CDR3 contains 13 residues. CDR3 in amino acids: CASSPGWSGELFF. Written as DNA, the CDR3 is TGTGCCAGCAGCCCGGGGTGGTCCGGGGAGCTGTTTTTT. Drawing the rest from reference TRBV5-6 and TRBJ2-2, the complete variable domain is DAGVTQSPTHLIKTRGQQVTLRCSPKSGHDTVSWYQQALGQGPQFIFQYYEEEERQRGNFPDRFSGHQFPNYSSELNVNALLLGDSALYLCASSPGWSGELFFGEGSRLTVL.

The chain employs TRBV4-2 and TRBJ2-7, with TRBD2 matching 14 bases. The germline gives CDR1 LGHNA, CDR2 YNFKEQ. Trimming cost V 0 bases and J 4 bases; bases outside gene matches: 2. The CDR3 is made up of 16 amino acids. The CDR3 DNA is TGTGCCAGCAGCCAAGATGGACTAGCGGGAGGTTACGAGCAGTACTTC. It specifies CASSQDGLAGGYEQYF.

This clone has more than one count but fewer than ten. The chain links TRBV5-1 to TRBJ1-2; no reliable D call. The CDR3 length is 12 residues. Between the trimmed V and J ends, which lost 8 bases and 6 bases, there was a span of 14 bases. The germline CDR1 and CDR2 sequences are SGHRS and YFSETQ. The CDR3 DNA follows: TGCGCCAGTAGCCGGGATTTCGATGGCTACACCTTC. Protein: CASSRDFDGYTF.

The V call is TRBV25-1, the J call TRBJ2-3; D possibly corresponds to TRBD1 (5 bases). CDR3 size: 10 residues. Germline-derived CDR1 and CDR2 are MGHDK and SYGVNS. V was clipped by 5 bases and J by 12 bases, with 9 bases between them. The CDR3 DNA is TGTGCCAGCAGTCGAGGACATCAGTATTTT. Protein: CASSRGHQYF.

The J gene is TRBJ2-7, the V gene TRBV11-2; a weak D match, TRBD1 (6 bases). Per the germline V gene, CDR1 is SGHAT and CDR2 is FQNNGV. The CDR3 totals 13 residues. V lost 1 base and J lost 7, with 11 bases in between. CDR3 amino acids: CASSLGDNREQYF. The CDR3 nucleotides are TGTGCCAGCAGCTTAGGGGACAACAGGGAGCAGTACTTC.

Only one count was recorded for this clone. This chain connects TRBV18 to TRBJ2-7; D perhaps matches TRBD2 (6 bases). The germline V and J ends were trimmed by 6 bases and 4 bases, with 19 bases remaining between them. There are 15 residues in the CDR3. Looked up from germline, CDR1 is KGHSH and CDR2 is LQKENI. The chain's CDR3 is CASSPGGKGRYEQYF. Written as DNA, the CDR3 is TGTGCCAGCTCGCCAGGTGGGAAGGGGAGGTACGAGCAGTACTTC.

This chain uses TRBV7-9 with TRBJ2-1, with D perhaps matching TRBD2 (5 bases). CDR3 size: 14 residues. CDR1 and CDR2 (germline): SEHNR, FQNEAQ (reference sequence). V gave up 5 bases and J gave up 8 bases, with 16 bases separating them. Written as DNA, the CDR3 is TGTGCCAGCAGCCCGCTTGCTTCGGAGGATGAGCAGTTCTTC. Its protein product is CASSPLASEDEQFF.

This clone appeared a few times. Possible read error: a much larger clone is one base away. The sample contains more than one DNA sequence encoding this CDR3. The chain combines TRBV27 with TRBJ1-1; 7 nucleotides align to TRBD1. Per germline, CDR1 MNHEY and CDR2 SMNVEV (reference sequence). The trim removed 5 bases at V and 5 bases at J, leaving 2 bases unmatched. The CDR3 is 12 amino acids. The CDR3 spells CASSNRGTEAFF. The DNA of the CDR3 is TGTGCCAGCAGTAACAGGGGAACTGAAGCTTTCTTT.

The chain joins TRBV9 to TRBJ2-5, with 14 bases lining up with TRBD2. V was pared by 0 bases and J by 6 bases, with 7 bases of the junction left unmatched. CDR1 SGDLS and CDR2 YYNGEE come from the germline V gene. This CDR3 comprises 17 residues. This CDR3 is CASSVASGTSGSQTQYF. Here the CDR3 DNA reads TGTGCCAGCAGCGTAGCGTCCGGGACTAGCGGGAGTCAGACCCAGTACTTC.

This clone has just a few counts. The V gene is TRBV19, the J gene TRBJ1-2, with a weak D call TRBD1 (6 bases). The V gene's germline CDR1 is LNHDA and CDR2 SQIVND (reference sequence). V lost 3 bases, J lost 7 bases, and 12 bases lay in between. The CDR3 runs 13 residues. The CDR3 coding sequence is TGTGCCAGTAGTATGGTGGGGGCCGGTGGCTACACCTTC. Protein product: CASSMVGAGGYTF. Using reference TRBV19 and TRBJ1-2 for the parts outside the CDR3, the full variable domain is DGGITQSPKYLFRKEGQNVTLSCEQNLNHDAMYWYRQDPGQGLRLIYYSQIVNDFQKGDIAEGYSVSREKKESFPLTVTSAQKNPTAFYLCASSMVGAGGYTFGSGTRLTVV.

The chain links TRBV18 to TRBJ1-2; TRBD1 matches 8 bases. The ends lost 6 bases at V and 2 bases at J; junction bases unmatched: 8. The germline V gene has CDR1 KGHSH and CDR2 LQKENI. The CDR3 consists of 15 residues. The CDR3 sequence: CASSPLDRANYGYTF. DNA of the CDR3: TGTGCCAGCTCTCCATTGGACAGGGCCAACTATGGCTACACCTTC.

The V gene is TRBV5-4, the J gene TRBJ2-3; 8 nucleotides align to TRBD2. Unmatched junction bases numbered 4, after V lost 4 bases and J lost 3 bases. The CDR3 is made up of 14 amino acids. Germline V lookup: CDR1 SGHNT, CDR2 YYREEE (reference sequence). The CDR3 DNA reads as TGTGCCAGCAGCCGGACTAGCCAGACAGATACGCAGTATTTT. As protein: CASSRTSQTDTQYF. The full variable domain, in which reference TRBV5-4 and TRBJ2-3 provide the parts outside the CDR3, is ETGVTQSPTHLIKTRGQQVTLRCSSQSGHNTVSWYQQALGQGPQFIFQYYREEENGRGNFPPRFSGLQFPNYSSELNVNALELDDSALYLCASSRTSQTDTQYFGPGTRLTVL.

The chain recombines TRBV18 with TRBJ1-2; the match to TRBD1 covers 11 bases. The CDR3 has 14 residues. Germline CDR1 reads KGHSH; CDR2 reads LQKENI. Trimming at V came to 0 bases and at J to 7 bases, leaving 1 base not matched to a gene. The CDR3 bases are TGTGCCAGCTCACCACCGGGGACAGGGGGTGGCTACACCTTC. This translates into CASSPPGTGGGYTF.

The gene calls are TRBV5-4 and TRBJ1-3, with D perhaps TRBD1 (6 bases). Trimming left V 5 bases short and J 0 bases short, with 12 bases between. Germline CDR1 reads SGHNT; CDR2 reads YYREEE (reference sequence). This CDR3 is 15 amino acids long. This CDR3 is CASRDSVGSGNTIYF. In nucleotides, the CDR3 is TGTGCCAGCAGGGACAGCGTTGGCTCTGGAAACACCATATATTTT.

This chain joins TRBV12-5 and TRBJ2-7; 10 bases agree with TRBD2. Germline V gene data show CDR1 as LGHNT and CDR2 as FRNRAP. This CDR3 spans 13 amino acids. Trimming took 6 bases from V and 7 from J; bases not matched to a gene: 6. CDR3 DNA sequence: TGTGCTAGTGGCCCTAGCGGGAGTTCAGAGCAGTACTTC. Protein: CASGPSGSSEQYF.

This clone was detected only a few times. The chain carries TRBV2 and TRBJ1-2, with 9 bases fitting TRBD1. The J segment lost 0 bases and the V segment lost 2 bases, leaving 1 base of the junction unmatched. This CDR3 has 15 residues. Germline assignment: CDR1 SNHLY and CDR2 FYNNEI. The CDR3, as DNA: TGTGCCAGCAGTGAAACAGGGGGCTCTAACTATGGCTACACCTTC. Translated, it gives CASSETGGSNYGYTF.

V gene TRBV11-3 combines with J gene TRBJ2-1; 10 bases are a match to TRBD1. The junction had 6 bases not matched to a gene; V was cut back by 4 bases and J by 6 bases. Germline CDR1 is SGHNT and CDR2 is YENEEA. The CDR3 sequence is 15 residues long. The DNA of the CDR3 is TGTGCCAGCAGCTCGCGACAGGGGGCAATCAATGAGCAGTTCTTC. Translating it yields CASSSRQGAINEQFF. The whole variable domain, remainder taken from reference TRBV11-3 and TRBJ2-1, is EAGVVQSPRYKIIEKKQPVAFWCNPISGHNTLYWYLQNLGQGPELLIRYENEEAVDDSQLPKDRFSAERLKGVDSTLKIQPAELGDSAVYLCASSSRQGAINEQFFGPGTRLTVL.